This record covers a single T cell receptor (beta chain). This entry is derived from a study of control samples from healthy donors and cancer patients. Clones were sequenced by immunoSEQ multiplex PCR, and TCRdb holds only the in-frame ones, with some missing. The sample consists of some 130,000 clones, around nine tenths of them appearing once. V lost 1 base and J 8 bases, leaving 11 bases between the germline ends. Germline V gives CDR1 KGHSH, CDR2 LQKENI. The CDR3 runs 14 residues. Sequencing used PBMCs. V gene TRBV18 combines with J gene TRBJ1-4; D might be TRBD1 (5 bases). This receptor was identified in a man aged 45-65 years with head and neck cancer. CDR3: CASSPQRGEEKLFF. CDR3 in DNA: TGTGCCAGCTCACCACAAAGGGGCGAGGAAAAACTGTTTTTT.